One sample yielded the 16 T cell receptor beta chains listed below, sequenced in a study of human T cells and chemical hapten exposure. Time point: pre-sensitization, week 0. Indicated treatment: therapeutic diphenylcyclopropenone sensitization with weekly scalp DPC. TCRdb recomputed calls from the RACE reads with MiXCR, one row per CDR3 protein. The sample shows approximately 320,000 distinct CDR3 sequences, around 5% of them seen only once. Sequencing used whole blood, obtained in connection with sensitization to the hapten diphenylcyclopropenone (DPC). Receptor source: a woman between 18 and 29 years old with alopecia areata. Some clones in this sample may be carry-over from other donors' samples.

This clonotype was detected a few times. The chain has TRBV29-1 and TRBJ1-2; 7 bases match TRBD1. The length of the CDR3 is 13 residues. With 1 base clipped from V and 7 bases from J, the junction kept 6 bases outside the gene matches. The germline CDR1 and CDR2 sequences are SQVTM and ANQGSEA. CDR3 in amino acids: CSVEGGDRVGYTF. Written as DNA, the CDR3 is TGCAGCGTTGAAGGGGGTGACAGGGTTGGCTACACCTTC. Based on the CDR3 plus reference TRBV29-1 and TRBJ1-2, the full variable domain is SAVISQKPSRDICQRGTSLTIQCQVDSQVTMMFWYRQQPGQSLTLIATANQGSEATYESGFVIDKFPISRPNLTFSTLTVSNMSPEDSSIYLCSVEGGDRVGYTFGSGTRLTVV.

This chain uses TRBV6-6 with TRBJ1-4, with TRBD1 matching over 7 bases. CDR1 and CDR2 from the germline V gene are MNHNY and SVGAGI (reference sequence). The V segment lost 5 bases and the J segment 6 bases; nucleotides outside the gene matches: 9. This CDR3 contains 15 residues. CDR3 DNA: TGTGCCAGCAGTACGCGGGACAGCGCTTATGAAAAACTGTTTTTT. Translating it yields CASSTRDSAYEKLFF.

This clonotype has at least ten counts. V gene TRBV7-2 combines with J gene TRBJ1-2; D unclear. CDR1 is SGHTA and CDR2 is FQGNSA in the germline V gene. Trimming cost V 7 bases and J 0 bases, with 9 bases left between them. The CDR3 spans 13 residues. CDR3 residues: CASKGGSNYGYTF. The CDR3 DNA reads TGTGCCAGCAAGGGAGGTTCTAACTATGGCTACACCTTC.

CDR3 DNA sequence: TGTGCCAGCAGCTTAAAAGTATATACGCAGTATTTT. Its translation is CASSLKVYTQYF. The V and J genes are TRBV7-2 and TRBJ2-3; D uncertain. CDR1 is SGHTA, CDR2 FQGNSA, per germline. The CDR3 length is 12 residues. With 2 bases removed from V and 7 bases from J, the gap between germline ends came to 7 bases.

In its sample, this clonotype was seen many times. The chain recombines TRBV6-2 or TRBV6-3 with TRBJ1-5, with D unresolved. The CDR3 totals 14 residues. Trimming left V 4 bases short and J 0 bases short, with 7 bases between. CDR1 MNHEY and CDR2 SVGEGT come from the germline V gene. The CDR3 region is CASSFGNSNQPQHF. DNA for the CDR3: TGTGCCAGCAGTTTCGGGAATAGCAATCAGCCCCAGCATTTT.

This clonotype was counted at least ten times. J is TRBJ1-2 and V is TRBV2; D may be TRBD1 (6 bases). Trimming removed 2 bases from V and 3 bases from J, with 13 bases in between. The CDR3 length is 15 residues. The germline V gene encodes CDR1 SNHLY and CDR2 FYNNEI. CDR3 coding DNA: TGTGCCAGCAGTGAACGAACAGGGCACGACTATGGCTACACCTTC. Its protein is CASSERTGHDYGYTF.

Ten or more counts support this clonotype. The chain is built from TRBV4-2 and TRBJ1-1; 8 bases match TRBD1. This CDR3 comprises 15 residues. Germline V lookup: CDR1 LGHNA, CDR2 YNFKEQ. J was trimmed by 4 bases and V by 5 bases; bases with no gene match: 9. CDR3 coding DNA: TGTGCCAGCAGCGTGACGACAGGGGTCGTCACTGAAGCTTTCTTT. Translating gives CASSVTTGVVTEAFF.

This clonotype showed up many times. The chain links TRBV5-1 to TRBJ1-5; no definite D call. Germline V lookup: CDR1 SGHRS, CDR2 YFSETQ. V was pared by 3 bases and J by 9 bases, with 13 bases between. This CDR3 comprises 13 residues. The DNA for the CDR3 is TGCGCCAGCAGCTCGGAGGTAGTGGGGCCCCAGCATTTT. Encoded protein: CASSSEVVGPQHF.

This clonotype was found many times. This chain joins TRBV7-2 and TRBJ2-5, with 13 bases matching TRBD2. From germline, CDR1 is SGHTA and CDR2 FQGNSA. CDR3 length equals 17 residues. V trimming: 3 bases; J trimming: 4 bases; junction bases outside the gene matches: 8. CDR3 sequence reads: CASSFPLAGGGLETQYF. CDR3 bases: TGTGCCAGCAGCTTCCCACTAGCGGGGGGGGGATTAGAGACCCAGTACTTC.

This chain links TRBV5-1 with TRBJ1-1; D is ambiguous. Trimming cost V 0 bases and J 5 bases, with 8 bases left between them. The CDR3 is made up of 13 amino acids. Germline CDR1 reads SGHRS; CDR2 reads YFSETQ. The CDR3 spells CASSLGPATEAFF. CDR3 DNA sequence: TGCGCCAGCAGCTTGGGACCGGCGACTGAAGCTTTCTTT.

At least ten counts were recorded for this clonotype. The CDR3: CASSQVYKTGGTEAFF. The DNA for the CDR3 is TGTGCCAGCAGCCAAGTATACAAGACAGGGGGCACTGAAGCTTTCTTT. The V gene is TRBV3-1, the J gene TRBJ1-1; 9 bases match TRBD1. V dropped 1 base and J dropped 4; count of bases not matched to a gene: 7. The germline CDR1 and CDR2 sequences are LGHDT and YNNKEL (reference sequence). This CDR3 has 16 amino acids.

This clonotype was seen at least ten times. The genes are TRBV12-3 or TRBV12-4 and TRBJ2-7, with 7 bases lining up with TRBD1. V dropped 5 bases and J dropped 6; count of bases not matched to a gene: 16. The CDR3 has 16 residues. CDR3: CASSPLTGQDWGEQYF. DNA of the CDR3: TGTGCCAGCAGTCCACTCACCGGACAGGACTGGGGCGAGCAGTACTTC.

This clonotype was seen repeatedly, ten times or more. The gene calls are TRBV6-2 or TRBV6-3 and TRBJ1-5; 7 nucleotides line up with TRBD1. The germline gives CDR1 MNHEY, CDR2 SVGEGT. The CDR3 covers 16 residues. Trimming took 4 bases from V and 3 from J; bases not matched to a gene: 9. CDR3 bases: TGTGCCAGCAGTTGGGGAGATACAGGGGTCAATCAGCCCCAGCATTTT. Translated, it gives CASSWGDTGVNQPQHF.

This clonotype was seen at least ten times. The chain employs TRBV27 and TRBJ2-7; the D is unclear. The germline CDR1 and CDR2 sequences are MNHEY and SMNVEV (reference sequence). V lost 2 bases to trimming and J lost 1 base, with 9 bases between them. The CDR3 totals 14 residues. CDR3: CASSLQARSYEQYF. CDR3 DNA sequence: TGTGCCAGCAGTTTACAGGCGAGATCCTACGAGCAGTACTTC.

This clonotype was seen ten or more times. This chain uses TRBV25-1 with TRBJ2-7; 9 bases are shared with TRBD1. CDR1 and CDR2 from the germline V gene are MGHDK and SYGVNS. V gave up 2 bases and J gave up 5 bases; unmatched junction bases: 7. The CDR3 loop spans 15 amino acids. The CDR3 reads CASSETGGIFHEQYF. The CDR3 region has the DNA TGTGCCAGCAGTGAAACAGGGGGCATTTTCCACGAGCAGTACTTC.

This clonotype showed up many times. This sequence joins TRBV21-1 and TRBJ2-3; whether TRBD2, the table's D call, matches the DNA was not checked. TRBV21-1 is recorded as a pseudogene. The CDR3 covers 16 residues. DNA of the CDR3: TGTGCCAGCAGCCCCATTGCTAGCGATCGCACAGATACGCAGTATTTT. This sequence encodes CASSPIASDRTDTQYF.